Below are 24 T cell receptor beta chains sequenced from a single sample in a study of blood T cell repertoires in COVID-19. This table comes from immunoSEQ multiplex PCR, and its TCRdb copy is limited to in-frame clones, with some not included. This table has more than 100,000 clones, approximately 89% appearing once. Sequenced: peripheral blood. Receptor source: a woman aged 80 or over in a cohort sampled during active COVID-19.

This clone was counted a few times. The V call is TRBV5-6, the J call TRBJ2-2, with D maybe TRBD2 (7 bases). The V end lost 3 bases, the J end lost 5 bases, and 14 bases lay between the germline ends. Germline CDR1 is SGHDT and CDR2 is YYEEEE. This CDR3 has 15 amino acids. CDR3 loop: CASSSRGGATGELFF. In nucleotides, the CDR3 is TGTGCCAGCAGCTCTCGAGGGGGGGCGACCGGGGAGCTGTTTTTT.

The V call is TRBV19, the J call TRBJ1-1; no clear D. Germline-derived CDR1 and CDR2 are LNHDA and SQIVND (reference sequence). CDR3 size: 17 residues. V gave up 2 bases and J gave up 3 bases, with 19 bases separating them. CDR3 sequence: CASSIRSWAGKDTEAFF. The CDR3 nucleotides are TGTGCCAGTAGTATAAGGTCTTGGGCGGGGAAAGACACTGAAGCTTTCTTT.

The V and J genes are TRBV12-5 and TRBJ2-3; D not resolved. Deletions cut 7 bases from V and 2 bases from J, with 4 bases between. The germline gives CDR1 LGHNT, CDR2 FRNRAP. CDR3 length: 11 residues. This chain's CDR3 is CASALTDTQYF. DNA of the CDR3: TGTGCTAGTGCCCTCACAGATACGCAGTATTTT.

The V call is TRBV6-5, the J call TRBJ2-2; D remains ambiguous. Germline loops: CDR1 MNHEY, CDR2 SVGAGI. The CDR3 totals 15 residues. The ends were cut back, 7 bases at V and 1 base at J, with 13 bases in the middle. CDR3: CASTERQLNTGELFF. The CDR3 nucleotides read TGTGCCAGCACCGAGAGGCAGTTGAACACCGGGGAGCTGTTTTTT.

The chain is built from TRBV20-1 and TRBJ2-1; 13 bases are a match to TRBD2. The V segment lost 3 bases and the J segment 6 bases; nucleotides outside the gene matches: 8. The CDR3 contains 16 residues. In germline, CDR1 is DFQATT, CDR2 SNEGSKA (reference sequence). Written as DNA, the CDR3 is TGCAGTGCTAGTCCCACTAGCGGGAGGGCCCTCAATGAGCAGTTCTTC. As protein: CSASPTSGRALNEQFF.

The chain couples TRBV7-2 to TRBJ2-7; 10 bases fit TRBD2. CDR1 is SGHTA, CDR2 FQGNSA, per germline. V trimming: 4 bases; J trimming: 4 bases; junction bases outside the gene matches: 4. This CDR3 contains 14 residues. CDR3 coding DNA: TGTGCCAGCAGCTCCACTAGCGGGATATACGAGCAGTACTTC. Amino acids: CASSSTSGIYEQYF.

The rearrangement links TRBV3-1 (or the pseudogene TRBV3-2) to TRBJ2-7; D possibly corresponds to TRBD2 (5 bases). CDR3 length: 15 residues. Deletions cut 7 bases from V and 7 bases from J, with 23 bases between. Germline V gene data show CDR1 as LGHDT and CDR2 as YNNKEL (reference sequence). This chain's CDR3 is CASKSEFGGWQEQYF. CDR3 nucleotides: TGTGCCAGCAAGTCGGAGTTCGGCGGGTGGCAAGAGCAGTACTTC.

This chain's CDR3 is CASSGGRGETQYF. The CDR3 DNA reads as TGCGCCAGCAGTGGCGGGAGAGGCGAGACCCAGTACTTC. The rearrangement links TRBV5-1 to TRBJ2-5, with 7 bases identical to TRBD2. Germline CDR1 reads SGHRS; CDR2 reads YFSETQ. Trimming took 5 bases from V and 5 from J; bases not matched to a gene: 6. This CDR3 region has 13 residues. Complete variable domain (other parts from reference TRBV5-1 and TRBJ2-5): KAGVTQTPRYLIKTRGQQVTLSCSPISGHRSVSWYQQTPGQGLQFLFEYFSETQRNKGNFPGRFSGRQFSNSRSEMNVSTLELGDSALYLCASSGGRGETQYFGPGTRLLVL.

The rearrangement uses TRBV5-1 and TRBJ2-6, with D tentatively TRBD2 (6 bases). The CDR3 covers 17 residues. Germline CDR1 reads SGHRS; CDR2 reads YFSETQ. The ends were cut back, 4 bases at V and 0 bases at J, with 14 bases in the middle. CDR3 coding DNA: TGCGCCAGCAGCCCCCAAATCGGGGGCTCTGGGGCCAACGTCCTGACTTTC. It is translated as CASSPQIGGSGANVLTF.

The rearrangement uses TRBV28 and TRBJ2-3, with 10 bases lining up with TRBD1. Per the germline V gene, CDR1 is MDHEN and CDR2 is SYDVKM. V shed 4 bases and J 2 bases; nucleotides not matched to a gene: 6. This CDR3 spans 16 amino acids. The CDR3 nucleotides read TGTGCCAGCAGTTCGGGGACAGGGGCCATCACAGATACGCAGTATTTT. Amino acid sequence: CASSSGTGAITDTQYF.

The CDR3 spells CASSVATGHSGNTIYF. The CDR3, as DNA: TGTGCCAGCAGCGTAGCTACAGGACACTCTGGAAACACCATATATTTT. The chain combines TRBV9 with TRBJ1-3; TRBD1 might be the D (5 bases). The CDR3 totals 16 residues. CDR1 and CDR2 from the germline V gene are SGDLS and YYNGEE. The germline V and J ends were trimmed by 0 bases and 0 bases, with 10 bases remaining between them.

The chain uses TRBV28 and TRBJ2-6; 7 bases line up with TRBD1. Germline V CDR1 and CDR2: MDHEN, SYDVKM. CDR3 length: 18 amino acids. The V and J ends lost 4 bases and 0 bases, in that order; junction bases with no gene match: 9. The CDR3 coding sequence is TGTGCCAGCAGTTCGTACAGGGGCTGGCTCTCTGGGGCCAACGTCCTGACTTTC. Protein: CASSSYRGWLSGANVLTF.

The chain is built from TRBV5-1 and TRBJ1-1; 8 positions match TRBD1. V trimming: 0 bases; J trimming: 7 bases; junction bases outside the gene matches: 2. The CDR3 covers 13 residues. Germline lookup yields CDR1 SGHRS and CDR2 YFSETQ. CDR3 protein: CASSLGTGIEAFF. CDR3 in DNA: TGCGCCAGCAGCTTGGGGACAGGGATTGAAGCTTTCTTT.

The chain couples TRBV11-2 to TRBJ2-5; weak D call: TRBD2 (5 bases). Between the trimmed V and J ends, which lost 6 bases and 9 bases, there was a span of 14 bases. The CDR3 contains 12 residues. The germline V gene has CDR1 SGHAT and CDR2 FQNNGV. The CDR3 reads CASREASLSQYF. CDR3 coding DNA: TGTGCCAGCAGGGAGGCCTCGTTATCCCAGTACTTC.

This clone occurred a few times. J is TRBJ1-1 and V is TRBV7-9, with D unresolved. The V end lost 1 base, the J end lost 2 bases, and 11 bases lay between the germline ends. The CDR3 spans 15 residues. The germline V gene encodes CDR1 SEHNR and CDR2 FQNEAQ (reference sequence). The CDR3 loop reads CASSLGLASNTEAFF. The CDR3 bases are TGTGCCAGCAGCTTAGGGTTGGCTTCAAACACTGAAGCTTTCTTT.

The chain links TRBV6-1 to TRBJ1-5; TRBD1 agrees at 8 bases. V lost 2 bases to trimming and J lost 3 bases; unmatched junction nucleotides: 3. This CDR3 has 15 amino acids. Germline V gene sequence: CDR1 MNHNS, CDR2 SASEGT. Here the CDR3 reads CASSEPQGANQPQHF. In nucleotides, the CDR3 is TGTGCCAGCAGTGAACCTCAGGGGGCCAATCAGCCCCAGCATTTT.

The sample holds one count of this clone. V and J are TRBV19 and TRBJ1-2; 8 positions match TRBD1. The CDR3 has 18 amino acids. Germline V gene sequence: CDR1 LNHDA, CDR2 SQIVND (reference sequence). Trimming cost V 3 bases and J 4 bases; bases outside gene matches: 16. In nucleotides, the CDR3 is TGTGCCAGTAGTATTTGGACAGGGCCCTGGGACAACCTCTATGGCTACACCTTC. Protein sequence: CASSIWTGPWDNLYGYTF.

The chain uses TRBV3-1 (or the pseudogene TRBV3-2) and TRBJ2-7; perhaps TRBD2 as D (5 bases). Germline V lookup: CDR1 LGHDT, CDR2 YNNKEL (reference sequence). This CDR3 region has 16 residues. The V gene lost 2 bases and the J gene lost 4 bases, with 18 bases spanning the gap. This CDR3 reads CASSQQSGMRGYEQYF. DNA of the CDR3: TGTGCCAGCAGCCAACAGTCGGGGATGCGAGGGTACGAGCAGTACTTC.

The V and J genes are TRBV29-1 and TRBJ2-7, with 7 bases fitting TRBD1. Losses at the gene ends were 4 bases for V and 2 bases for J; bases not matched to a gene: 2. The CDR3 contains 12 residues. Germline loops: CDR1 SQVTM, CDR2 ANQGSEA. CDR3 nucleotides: TGCAGCGTTGGGGACAGAGCCTACGAGCAGTACTTC. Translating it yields CSVGDRAYEQYF.

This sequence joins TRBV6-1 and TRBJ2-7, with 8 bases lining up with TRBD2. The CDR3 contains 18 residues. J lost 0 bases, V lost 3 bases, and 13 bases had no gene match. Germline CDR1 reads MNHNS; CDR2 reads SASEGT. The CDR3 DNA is TGTGCCAGCAGTGACAGGGGAGGCGGCGGGAGGTTCTCCTACGAGCAGTACTTC. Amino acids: CASSDRGGGGRFSYEQYF.

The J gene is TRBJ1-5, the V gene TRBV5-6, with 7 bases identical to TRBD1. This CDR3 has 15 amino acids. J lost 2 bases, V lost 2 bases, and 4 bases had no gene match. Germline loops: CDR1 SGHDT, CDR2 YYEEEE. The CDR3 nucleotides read TGTGCCAGCAGCTTAAAGGGGGCAGGCAATCAGCCCCAGCATTTT. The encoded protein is CASSLKGAGNQPQHF.

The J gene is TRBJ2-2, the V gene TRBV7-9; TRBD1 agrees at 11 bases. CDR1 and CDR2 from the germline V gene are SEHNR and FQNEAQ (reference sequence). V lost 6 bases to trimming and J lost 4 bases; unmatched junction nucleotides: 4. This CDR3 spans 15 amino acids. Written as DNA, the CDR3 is TGTGCCAGCAGAACCGGGACAGGGGGCACCGGGGAGCTGTTTTTT. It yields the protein CASRTGTGGTGELFF.

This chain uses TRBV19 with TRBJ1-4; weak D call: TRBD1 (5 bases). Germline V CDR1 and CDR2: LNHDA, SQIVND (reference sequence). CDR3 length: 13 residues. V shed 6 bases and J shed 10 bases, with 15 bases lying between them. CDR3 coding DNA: TGTGCCAGTAGCAGACAGCGGGGTTTAAAACTGTTTTTT. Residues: CASSRQRGLKLFF.

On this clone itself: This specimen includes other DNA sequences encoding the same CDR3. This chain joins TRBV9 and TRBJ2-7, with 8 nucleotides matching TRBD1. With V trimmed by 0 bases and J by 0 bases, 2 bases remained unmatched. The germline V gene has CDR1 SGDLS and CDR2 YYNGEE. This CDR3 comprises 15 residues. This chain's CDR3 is CASSVGQGTSYEQYF. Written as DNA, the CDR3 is TGTGCCAGCAGCGTAGGACAGGGGACCTCCTACGAGCAGTACTTC. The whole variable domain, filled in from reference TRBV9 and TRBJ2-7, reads DSGVTQTPKHLITATGQRVTLRCSPRSGDLSVYWYQQSLDQGLQFLIQYYNGEERAKGNILERFSAQQFPDLHSELNLSSLELGDSALYFCASSVGQGTSYEQYFGPGTRLTVT.